The 8 T cell receptor beta chains given below trace back to one sample, sequenced in a study of identifying expanded T cells in peripheral blood. Only in-frame clones appear in the TCRdb table, and some are missing; sequencing was by immunoSEQ multiplex PCR. This repertoire shows 100,000 to 150,000 clones, around 84% found once; its top ten account for 3% to 3.5%. The specimen was blood. The receptors shown here come from a person between 18 and 70 years old in good health.

The chain combines TRBV5-1 with TRBJ2-5; no definite D call. This CDR3 region has 13 residues. V was cut by 1 base and J by 2 bases, with 6 bases left in between. From germline, CDR1 is SGHRS and CDR2 YFSETQ. The CDR3 region has the DNA TGCGCCAGCAGCTTGACCTTTCAAGAGACCCAGTACTTC. Encoded protein: CASSLTFQETQYF.

This clone was observed once. The chain employs TRBV5-1 and TRBJ1-2; D is unclear. Trimming stripped 2 bases from V and 8 bases from J, with 16 bases between. CDR3 length equals 14 residues. Germline loops: CDR1 SGHRS, CDR2 YFSETQ. The CDR3 is CASSFIPGSRGYTF. As DNA, the CDR3 is TGCGCCAGCAGCTTTATACCAGGATCGAGAGGCTACACCTTC.

The chain is built from TRBV30 and TRBJ1-2; TRBD1 aligns across 11 bases. V lost 5 bases and J lost 4; bases outside the gene matches: 6. Germline CDR1 GTSNPN, CDR2 SVGIG (reference sequence). The CDR3 has 14 amino acids. The CDR3 loop reads CAWESGTGGYGYTF. CDR3 bases: TGTGCCTGGGAATCCGGGACAGGGGGCTATGGCTACACCTTC. Based on the CDR3 plus reference TRBV30 and TRBJ1-2, the full variable domain is SQTIHQWPATLVQPVGSPLSLECTVEGTSNPNLYWYRQAAGRGLQLLFYSVGIGQISSEVPQNLSASRPQDRQFILSSKKLLLSDSGFYLCAWESGTGGYGYTFGSGTRLTVV.

This clone was observed a single time. The chain links TRBV9 to TRBJ2-2; perhaps TRBD1 as D (6 bases). Per germline, CDR1 SGDLS and CDR2 YYNGEE. Trimming left V 4 bases short and J 4 bases short, with 20 bases between. This CDR3 region has 17 residues. CDR3: CASSTRQAEGSTGELFF. Here the CDR3 DNA reads TGTGCCAGCAGCACTAGACAGGCAGAGGGTTCCACCGGGGAGCTGTTTTTT. Drawing the rest from reference TRBV9 and TRBJ2-2, the complete variable domain is DSGVTQTPKHLITATGQRVTLRCSPRSGDLSVYWYQQSLDQGLQFLIQYYNGEERAKGNILERFSAQQFPDLHSELNLSSLELGDSALYFCASSTRQAEGSTGELFFGEGSRLTVL.

This chain connects TRBV6-6 to TRBJ2-2; D possibly uses TRBD1 or TRBD2 (5 bases each). V was cut by 0 bases and J by 6 bases, with 11 bases left in between. Germline V lookup: CDR1 MNHNY, CDR2 SVGAGI (reference sequence). The CDR3 is 15 residues long. The CDR3 DNA is TGTGCCAGCAGTTACTCGGGACCGCCCGCCGGGGAGCTGTTTTTT. Its translation: CASSYSGPPAGELFF.

The V gene is TRBV6-6, the J gene TRBJ1-2; a possible D gene is TRBD1 (5 bases). V was clipped by 5 bases and J by 4 bases, with 17 bases between them. The CDR3 sequence is 15 residues long. The germline CDR1 and CDR2 sequences are MNHNY and SVGAGI (reference sequence). CDR3 sequence: CASSTPGRIPYGYTF. The CDR3 DNA follows: TGTGCCAGCAGTACTCCAGGGAGGATCCCCTATGGCTACACCTTC.

This clone was found once. The rearrangement links TRBV29-1 to TRBJ2-3; the D is unclear. Deletions cut 0 bases from V and 2 bases from J, with 15 bases between. There are 16 residues in the CDR3. Germline V gene sequence: CDR1 SQVTM, CDR2 ANQGSEA. The CDR3 loop is CSVEDLGGGFTDTQYF. The CDR3 region has the DNA TGCAGCGTTGAAGATCTGGGTGGTGGGTTCACAGATACGCAGTATTTT.

The rearrangement links TRBV19 to TRBJ1-6, with a tentative D call TRBD1 (6 bases). Trimming removed 5 bases at V and 5 bases at J, with 19 bases between. This CDR3 spans 17 amino acids. Germline V lookup: CDR1 LNHDA, CDR2 SQIVND (reference sequence). CDR3 sequence: CASSFRGGGPNNSPLHF. The CDR3 nucleotides read TGTGCCAGTAGTTTCAGGGGCGGGGGGCCGAATAATTCACCCCTCCACTTT.